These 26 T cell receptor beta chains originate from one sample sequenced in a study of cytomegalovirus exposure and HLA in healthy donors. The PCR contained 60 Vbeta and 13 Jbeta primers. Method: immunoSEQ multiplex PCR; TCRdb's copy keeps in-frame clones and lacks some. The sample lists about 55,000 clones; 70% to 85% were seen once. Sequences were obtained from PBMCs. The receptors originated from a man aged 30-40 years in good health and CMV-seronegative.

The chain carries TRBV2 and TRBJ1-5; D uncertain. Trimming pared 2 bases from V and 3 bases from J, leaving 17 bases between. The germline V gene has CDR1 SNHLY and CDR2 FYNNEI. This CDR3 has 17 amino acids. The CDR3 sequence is CASSEYGRGVDNQPQHF. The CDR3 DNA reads TGTGCCAGCAGTGAATATGGTCGGGGAGTTGACAATCAGCCCCAGCATTTT.

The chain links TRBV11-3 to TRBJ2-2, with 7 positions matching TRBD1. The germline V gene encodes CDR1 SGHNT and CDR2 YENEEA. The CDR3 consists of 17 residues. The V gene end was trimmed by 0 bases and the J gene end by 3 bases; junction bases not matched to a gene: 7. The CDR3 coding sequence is TGTGCCAGCAGCTTAGATCTGGGAGACAGGGACACCGGGGAGCTGTTTTTT. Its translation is CASSLDLGDRDTGELFF.

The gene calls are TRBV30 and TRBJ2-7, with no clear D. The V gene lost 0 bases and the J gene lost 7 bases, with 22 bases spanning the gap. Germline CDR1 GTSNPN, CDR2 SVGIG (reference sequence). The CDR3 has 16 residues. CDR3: CAWSVRETGFRREQYF. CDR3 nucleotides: TGTGCCTGGAGTGTACGAGAGACCGGATTCCGGCGGGAGCAGTACTTC.

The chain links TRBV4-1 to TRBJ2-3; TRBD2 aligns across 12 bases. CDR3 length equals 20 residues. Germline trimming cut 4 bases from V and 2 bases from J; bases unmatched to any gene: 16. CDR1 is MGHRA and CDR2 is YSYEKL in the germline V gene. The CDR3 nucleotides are TGCGCCAGCAGCCGTCCATCGCTAGCGGGGGGGGCAAAAAACACAGATACGCAGTATTTT. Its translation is CASSRPSLAGGAKNTDTQYF.

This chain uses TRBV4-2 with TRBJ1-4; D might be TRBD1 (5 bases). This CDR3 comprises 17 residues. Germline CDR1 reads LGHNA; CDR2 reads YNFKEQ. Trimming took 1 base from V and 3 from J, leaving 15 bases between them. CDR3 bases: TGTGCCAGCAGCCAAGTCCAAGGCGGGGCGGCTAATGAAAAACTGTTTTTT. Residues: CASSQVQGGAANEKLFF.

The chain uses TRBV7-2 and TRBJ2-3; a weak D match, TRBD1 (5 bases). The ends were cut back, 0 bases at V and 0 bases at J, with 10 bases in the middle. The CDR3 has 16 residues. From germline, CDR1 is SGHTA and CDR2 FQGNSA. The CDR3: CASSLARTKSTDTQYF. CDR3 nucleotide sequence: TGTGCCAGCAGCTTAGCCCGGACAAAAAGCACAGATACGCAGTATTTT.

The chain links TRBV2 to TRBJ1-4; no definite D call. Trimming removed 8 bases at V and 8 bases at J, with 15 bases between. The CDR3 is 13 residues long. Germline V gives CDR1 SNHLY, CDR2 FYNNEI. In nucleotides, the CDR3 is TGTGCCAGCTCGACCCGGAGGTTAGAAAAACTGTTTTTT. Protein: CASSTRRLEKLFF.

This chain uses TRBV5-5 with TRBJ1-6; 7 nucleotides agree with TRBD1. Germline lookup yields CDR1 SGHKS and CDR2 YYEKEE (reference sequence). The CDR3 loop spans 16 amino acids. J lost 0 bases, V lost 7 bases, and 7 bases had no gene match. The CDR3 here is CASGDRVGSYNSPLHF. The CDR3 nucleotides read TGTGCCAGCGGCGACAGGGTCGGCTCCTATAATTCACCCCTCCACTTT.

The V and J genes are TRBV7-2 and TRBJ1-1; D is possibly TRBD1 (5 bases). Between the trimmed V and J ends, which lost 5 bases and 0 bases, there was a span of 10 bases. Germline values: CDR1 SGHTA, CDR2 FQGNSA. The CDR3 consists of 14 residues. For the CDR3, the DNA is TGTGCCAGCAGCGGGGGGGTTCTGAACACTGAAGCTTTCTTT. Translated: CASSGGVLNTEAFF.

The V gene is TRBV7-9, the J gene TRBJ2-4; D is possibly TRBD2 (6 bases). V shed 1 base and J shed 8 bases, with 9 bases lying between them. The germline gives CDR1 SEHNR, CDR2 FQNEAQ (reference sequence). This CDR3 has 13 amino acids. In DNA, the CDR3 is TGTGCCAGCAGCTTAGGGGGAGGAGACATTCAGTACTTC. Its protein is CASSLGGGDIQYF.

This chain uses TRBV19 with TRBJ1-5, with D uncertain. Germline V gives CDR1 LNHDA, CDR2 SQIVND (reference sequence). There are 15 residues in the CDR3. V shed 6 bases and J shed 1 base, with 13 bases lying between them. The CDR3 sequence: CASRSWGGSNQPQHF. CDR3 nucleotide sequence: TGTGCCAGTAGGAGTTGGGGAGGAAGCAATCAGCCCCAGCATTTT.

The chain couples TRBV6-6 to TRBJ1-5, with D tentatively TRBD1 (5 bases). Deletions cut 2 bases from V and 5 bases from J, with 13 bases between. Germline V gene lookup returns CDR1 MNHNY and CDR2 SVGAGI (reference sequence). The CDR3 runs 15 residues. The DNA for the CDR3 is TGTGCCAGCAGTTACGGGGGGGGTCCCCATCAGCCCCAGCATTTT. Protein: CASSYGGGPHQPQHF.

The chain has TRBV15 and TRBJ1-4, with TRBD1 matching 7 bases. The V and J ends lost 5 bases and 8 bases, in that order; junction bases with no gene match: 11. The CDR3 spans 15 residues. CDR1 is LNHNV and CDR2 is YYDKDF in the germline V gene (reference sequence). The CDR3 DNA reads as TGTGCCACCAGCCATAAACCGGGACAGCGGGAAAAACTGTTTTTT. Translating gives CATSHKPGQREKLFF.

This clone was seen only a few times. The CDR3 protein is CASGGGAGEFYEQYF. In DNA, the CDR3 is TGCGCCAGCGGGGGTGGAGCGGGGGAATTTTACGAGCAGTACTTC. The chain has TRBV10-1 and TRBJ2-5; 8 bases line up with TRBD2. The DNA end favors TRBJ2-7, so the J call may be wrong. The CDR3 spans 15 residues. Germline CDR1 WNHNN, CDR2 SYGVQD (reference sequence).

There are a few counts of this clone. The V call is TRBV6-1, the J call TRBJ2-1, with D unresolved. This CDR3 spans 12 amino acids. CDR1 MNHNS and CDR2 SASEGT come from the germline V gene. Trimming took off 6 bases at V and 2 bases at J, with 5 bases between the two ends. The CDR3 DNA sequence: TGTGCCAGCAGGAACACCTACAATGAGCAGTTCTTC. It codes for CASRNTYNEQFF.

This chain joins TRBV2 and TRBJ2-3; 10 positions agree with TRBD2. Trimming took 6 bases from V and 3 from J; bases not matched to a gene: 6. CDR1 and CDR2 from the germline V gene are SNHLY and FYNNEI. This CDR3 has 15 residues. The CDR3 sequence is CASRTPGLATDTQYF. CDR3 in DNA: TGTGCCAGCAGGACGCCGGGACTAGCGACAGATACGCAGTATTTT. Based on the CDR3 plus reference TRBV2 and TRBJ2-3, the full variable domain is EPEVTQTPSHQVTQMGQEVILRCVPISNHLYFYWYRQILGQKVEFLVSFYNNEISEKSEIFDDQFSVERPDGSNFTLKIRSTKLEDSAMYFCASRTPGLATDTQYFGPGTRLTVL.

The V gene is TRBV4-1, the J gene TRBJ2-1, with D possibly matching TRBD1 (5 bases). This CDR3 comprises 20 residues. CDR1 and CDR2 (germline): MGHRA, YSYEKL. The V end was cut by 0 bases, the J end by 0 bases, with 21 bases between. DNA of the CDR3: TGCGCCAGCAGCCAAGAAGATTGGAAGGGGCGGCCTAGCTCCTACAATGAGCAGTTCTTC. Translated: CASSQEDWKGRPSSYNEQFF.

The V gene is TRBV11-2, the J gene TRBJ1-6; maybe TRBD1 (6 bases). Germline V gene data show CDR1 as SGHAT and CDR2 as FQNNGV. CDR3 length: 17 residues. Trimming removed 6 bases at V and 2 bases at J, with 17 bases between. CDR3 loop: CASRILQGTPYNSPLHF. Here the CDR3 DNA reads TGTGCCAGCAGGATACTACAGGGTACCCCCTATAATTCACCCCTCCACTTT.

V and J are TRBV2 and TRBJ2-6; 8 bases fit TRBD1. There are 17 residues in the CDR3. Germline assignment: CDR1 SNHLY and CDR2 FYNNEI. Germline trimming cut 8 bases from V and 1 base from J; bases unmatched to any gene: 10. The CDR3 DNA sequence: TGTGCCAGCCGTCGCGCAGGACAGGGATCTGGGGCCAACGTCCTGACTTTC. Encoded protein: CASRRAGQGSGANVLTF.

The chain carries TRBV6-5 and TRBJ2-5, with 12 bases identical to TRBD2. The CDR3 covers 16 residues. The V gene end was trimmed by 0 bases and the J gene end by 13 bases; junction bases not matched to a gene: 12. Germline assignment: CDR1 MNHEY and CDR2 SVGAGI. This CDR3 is CASSYSLAGGQEKVYF. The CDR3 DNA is TGTGCCAGCAGTTACTCCCTAGCGGGGGGGCAAGAGAAGGTGTACTTC.

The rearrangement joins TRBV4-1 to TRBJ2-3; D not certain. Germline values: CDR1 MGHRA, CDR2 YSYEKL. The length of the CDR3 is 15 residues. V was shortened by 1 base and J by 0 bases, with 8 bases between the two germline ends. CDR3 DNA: TGCGCCAGCAGCCAAGGAGTCATTAGCACAGATACGCAGTATTTT. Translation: CASSQGVISTDTQYF.

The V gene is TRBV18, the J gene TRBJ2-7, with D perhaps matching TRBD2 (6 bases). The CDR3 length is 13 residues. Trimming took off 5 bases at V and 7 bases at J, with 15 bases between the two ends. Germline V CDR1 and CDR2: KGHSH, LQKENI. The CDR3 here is CASSTDSAGEQYF. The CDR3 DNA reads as TGTGCCAGCTCAACGGACTCGGCGGGGGAGCAGTACTTC.

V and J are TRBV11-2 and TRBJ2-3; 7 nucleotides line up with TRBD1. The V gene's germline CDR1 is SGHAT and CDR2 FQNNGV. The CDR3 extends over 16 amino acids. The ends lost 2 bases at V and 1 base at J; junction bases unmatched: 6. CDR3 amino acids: CASSLSPGQRTDTQYF. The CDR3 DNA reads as TGTGCCAGCAGCTTATCCCCGGGACAGCGCACAGATACGCAGTATTTT.

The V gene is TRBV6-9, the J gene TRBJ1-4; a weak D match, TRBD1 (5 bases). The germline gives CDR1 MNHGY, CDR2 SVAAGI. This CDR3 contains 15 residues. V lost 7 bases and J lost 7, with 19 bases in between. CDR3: CASKSKTDLGEKLFF. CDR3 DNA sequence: TGTGCCAGCAAATCAAAGACAGACTTGGGTGAAAAACTGTTTTTT.

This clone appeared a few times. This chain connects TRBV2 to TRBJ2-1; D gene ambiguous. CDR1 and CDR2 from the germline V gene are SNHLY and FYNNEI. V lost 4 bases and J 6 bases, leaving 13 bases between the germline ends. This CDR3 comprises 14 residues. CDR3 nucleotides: TGTGCCAGCAGTGGAAGTACAGTGGTCAATGAGCAGTTCTTC. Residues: CASSGSTVVNEQFF.

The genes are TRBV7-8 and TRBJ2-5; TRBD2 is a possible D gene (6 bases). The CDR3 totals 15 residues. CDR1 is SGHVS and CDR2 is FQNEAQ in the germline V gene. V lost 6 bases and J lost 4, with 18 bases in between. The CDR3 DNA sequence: TGTGCCAGCAGACTAGTGCAGGGAGGTGGAGAGACCCAGTACTTC. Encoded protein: CASRLVQGGGETQYF.